The rows below give T cell receptor beta chains drawn from one sample of a study of blood T cell repertoires in COVID-19. The method was immunoSEQ multiplex PCR; TCRdb's version includes in-frame clones alone and lacks a portion of them. The sample yields roughly 26,000 clones, 85% to 90% seen once. Sequencing was carried out using peripheral blood. The receptors here all came from a human donor with active COVID-19. The donor label of this sample is uncertain. Both conserved end residues are part of each CDR3. The D gene is left open where the match is weak. Clone sizes are given selectively: once, few, many, or a class where the clone is expanded.

.,TRBV19,TRBJ2-3,TRBD2,CASSALAGSDTQYF,TGTGCCAGTAGTGCCCTAGCGGGCTCAGATACGCAGTATTTT
.,TRBV6-5,TRBJ2-3,TRBD1,CASRTTGAADTQYF,TGTGCCAGCAGGACCACAGGGGCGGCAGATACGCAGTATTTT
.,TRBV10-2,TRBJ2-5,TRBD1,CASSPQGRQETQYF,TGCGCCAGCAGTCCACAGGGGCGGCAAGAGACCCAGTACTTC
.,TRBV4-3,TRBJ2-3,.,CASSQDRGTDTQYF,TGCGCCAGCAGCCAAGATCGGGGGACAGATACGCAGTATTTT
.,TRBV4-1,TRBJ2-1,TRBD2,CASSLPAGVEQFF,TGCGCCAGCAGCCTCCCGGCGGGAGTCGAGCAGTTCTTC
.,TRBV7-8,TRBJ2-1,.,CASSVDRYNEQFF,TGTGCCAGCAGCGTAGATAGATACAATGAGCAGTTCTTC
.,TRBV6-5,TRBJ1-1,.,CASSYAQGTEAFF,TGTGCCAGCAGTTACGCACAGGGAACTGAAGCTTTCTTT
.,TRBV4-3,TRBJ2-7,.,CASSQAGSYEQYF,TGCGCCAGCAGCCAAGCAGGCTCCTACGAGCAGTACTTC
.,TRBV18,TRBJ2-7,TRBD2,CASSPTYQPGGEQYF,TGTGCCAGCTCACCTACATACCAGCCGGGAGGCGAGCAGTACTTC
.,TRBV9,TRBJ2-3,TRBD2,CASSVGGGLTDTQYF,TGTGCCAGCAGCGTAGGGGGAGGGTTGACAGATACGCAGTATTTT
.,TRBV14,TRBJ1-1,.,CASSQVPWGWDTEAFF,TGTGCCAGCAGCCAAGTCCCGTGGGGCTGGGACACTGAAGCTTTCTTT
.,TRBV20-1,TRBJ1-2,.,CSASGDYGYTF,TGCAGTGCTTCAGGGGACTATGGCTACACCTTC
.,TRBV24-1,TRBJ2-4,TRBD1,CATSDAGGIQYF,TGTGCCACCAGTGACGCAGGGGGCATTCAGTACTTC
.,TRBV7-3,TRBJ2-3,TRBD1,CASSLWTGGTDTQYF,TGTGCCAGCAGCTTATGGACAGGGGGCACAGATACGCAGTATTTT
once,TRBV27,TRBJ2-2,TRBD2,CASRLAGVAGELFF,TGTGCCAGCAGACTAGCGGGAGTAGCAGGGGAGCTGTTTTTT
few,TRBV19,TRBJ2-3,.,CASTHAGRETDTQYF,TGTGCCAGTACCCATGCGGGCAGAGAGACAGATACGCAGTATTTT
.,TRBV18,TRBJ2-3,TRBD1,CASSQTGAPSTDTQYF,TGTGCCAGCTCGCAGACAGGGGCCCCCAGCACAGATACGCAGTATTTT
few,TRBV6-2/TRBV6-3,TRBJ2-1,.,CASSNPRNEQFF,TGTGCCAGCAGTAACCCACGGAATGAGCAGTTCTTC
.,TRBV4-1,TRBJ2-1,TRBD1,CASSRTRQGHNEQFF,TGCGCCAGCAGCCGAACCCGACAGGGGCACAATGAGCAGTTCTTC
few,TRBV6-5,TRBJ2-7,.,CASSYPSGEQYF,TGTGCCAGCAGTTACCCCTCGGGCGAGCAGTACTTC
.,TRBV5-1,TRBJ1-5,TRBD1,CASSLSGQGNQPQHF,TGCGCCAGCAGCTTATCCGGACAGGGAAATCAGCCCCAGCATTTT
.,TRBV7-3,TRBJ2-7,.,CASSLGGASYEQYF,TGTGCCAGCAGCTTAGGGGGGGCCTCCTACGAGCAGTACTTC
.,TRBV2,TRBJ2-7,TRBD1,CASRLGQGSYEQYF,TGTGCCAGCAGACTGGGACAGGGGTCCTACGAGCAGTACTTC
.,TRBV6-1,TRBJ2-3,TRBD1,CASSEVRGPTDTQYF,TGTGCCAGCAGTGAAGTGAGGGGGCCAACAGATACGCAGTATTTT
.,TRBV6-2/TRBV6-3,TRBJ2-1,.,CASSLFSNEQFF,TGTGCCAGCAGTTTATTTTCCAATGAGCAGTTCTTC
few,TRBV12-3/TRBV12-4,TRBJ2-7,.,CASSLRVGTEQYF,TGTGCCAGCAGTTTGAGGGTTGGAACCGAGCAGTACTTC
.,TRBV11-2,TRBJ2-7,.,CASSLDTVGRGQYF,TGTGCCAGCAGCTTAGACACCGTCGGCAGGGGGCAGTACTTC
once,TRBV3-1/TRBV3-2,TRBJ1-2,.,CASSRSTRGSPRGYTF,TGTGCCAGCAGCCGATCAACACGCGGCAGCCCTCGGGGCTACACCTTC
few,TRBV6-6,TRBJ2-1,.,CASSYFSQTINNEQFF,TGTGCCAGCAGTTACTTTAGCCAAACGATTAACAATGAGCAGTTCTTC
.,TRBV27,TRBJ2-1,.,CASSLSQVDEQFF,TGTGCCAGCAGTTTATCACAGGTCGATGAGCAGTTCTTC
.,TRBV9,TRBJ2-7,TRBD2,CASSRGLAGLTDYEQYF,TGTGCCAGCAGCAGAGGACTAGCGGGACTAACGGACTACGAGCAGTACTTC
.,TRBV2,TRBJ2-3,TRBD2,CARTSNADTQYF,TGTGCCAGGACTAGCAATGCAGATACGCAGTATTTT
.,TRBV28,TRBJ2-7,TRBD1,CASSFPSGGFNEQYF,TGTGCCAGCAGTTTCCCCTCAGGGGGCTTCAACGAGCAGTACTTC